This T cell receptor (beta chain) emerged from a study of blood T cell repertoires in COVID-19. Germline CDR1 LNHNV, CDR2 YYDKDF (reference sequence). Germline trimming cut 7 bases from V and 5 bases from J; bases unmatched to any gene: 15. The CDR3 is made up of 18 amino acids. Profiling relied on immunoSEQ multiplex PCR, and the TCRdb table lists in-frame clones only, not all of them. This sample carries around 160,000 clones, roughly nine tenths of them seen once, and the ten largest clones take 0.99%. V is TRBV15 and J is TRBJ2-1, with 12 bases lining up with TRBD2. Sequenced sample: peripheral blood. This TCR came from a man aged 18 to 35 with acute or convalescent COVID-19. CDR3 sequence reads: CATKYRTSGEHADNEQFF. The CDR3 DNA follows: TGTGCCACCAAGTATCGGACTAGCGGGGAACATGCGGACAATGAGCAGTTCTTC. Supplemented by reference TRBV15 and TRBJ2-1, the full variable domain reads DAMVIQNPRYQVTQFGKPVTLSCSQTLNHNVMYWYQQKSSQAPKLLFHYYDKDFNNEADTPDNFQSRRPNTSFCFLDIRSPGLGDTAMYLCATKYRTSGEHADNEQFFGPGTRLTVL.